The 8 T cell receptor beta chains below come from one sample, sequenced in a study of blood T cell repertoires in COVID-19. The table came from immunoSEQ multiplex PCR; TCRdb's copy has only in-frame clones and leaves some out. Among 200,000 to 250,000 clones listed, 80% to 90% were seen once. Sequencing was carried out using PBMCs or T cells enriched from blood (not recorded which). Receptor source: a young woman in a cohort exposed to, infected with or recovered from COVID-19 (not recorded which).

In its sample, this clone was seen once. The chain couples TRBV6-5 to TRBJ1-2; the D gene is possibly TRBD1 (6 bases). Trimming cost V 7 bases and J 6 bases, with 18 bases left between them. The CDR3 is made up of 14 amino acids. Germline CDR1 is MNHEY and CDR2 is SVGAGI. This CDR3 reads CASKGEGQADGYTF. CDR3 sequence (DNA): TGTGCCAGCAAGGGGGAAGGGCAAGCCGATGGCTACACCTTC.

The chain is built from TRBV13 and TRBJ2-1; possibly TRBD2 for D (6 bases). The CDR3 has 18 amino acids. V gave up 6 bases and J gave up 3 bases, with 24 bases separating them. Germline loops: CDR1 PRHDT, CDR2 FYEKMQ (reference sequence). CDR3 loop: CASSSLGRLASDYNEQFF. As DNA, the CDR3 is TGTGCCAGCAGTTCCCTAGGTCGGCTAGCGTCGGACTACAATGAGCAGTTCTTC.

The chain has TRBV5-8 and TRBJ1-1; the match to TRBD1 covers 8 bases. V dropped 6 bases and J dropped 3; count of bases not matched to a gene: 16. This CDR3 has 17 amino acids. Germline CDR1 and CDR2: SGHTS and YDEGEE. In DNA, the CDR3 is TGTGCCAGCACCATTAGGCCCGGGGACAGGAGGGACACTGAAGCTTTCTTT. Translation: CASTIRPGDRRDTEAFF.

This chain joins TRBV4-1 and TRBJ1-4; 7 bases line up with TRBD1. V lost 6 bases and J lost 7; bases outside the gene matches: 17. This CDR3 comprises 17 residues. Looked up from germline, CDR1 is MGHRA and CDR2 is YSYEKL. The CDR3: CASSFGNRGQLREKLFF. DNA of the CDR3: TGCGCCAGCAGTTTTGGGAACAGGGGACAGCTTCGTGAAAAACTGTTTTTT.

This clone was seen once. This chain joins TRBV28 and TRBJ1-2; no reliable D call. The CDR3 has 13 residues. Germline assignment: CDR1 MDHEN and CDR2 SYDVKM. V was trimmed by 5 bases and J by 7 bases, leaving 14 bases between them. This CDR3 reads CASSDGRVVGYTF. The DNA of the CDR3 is TGTGCCAGCAGTGATGGGAGGGTTGTTGGCTACACCTTC.

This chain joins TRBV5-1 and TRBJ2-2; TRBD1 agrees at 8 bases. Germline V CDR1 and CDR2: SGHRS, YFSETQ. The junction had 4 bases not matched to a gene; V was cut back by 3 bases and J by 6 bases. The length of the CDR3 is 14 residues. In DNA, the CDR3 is TGCGCCAGCAGCTCCGGACAGGGTCCCGGGGAGCTGTTTTTT. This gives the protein CASSSGQGPGELFF.

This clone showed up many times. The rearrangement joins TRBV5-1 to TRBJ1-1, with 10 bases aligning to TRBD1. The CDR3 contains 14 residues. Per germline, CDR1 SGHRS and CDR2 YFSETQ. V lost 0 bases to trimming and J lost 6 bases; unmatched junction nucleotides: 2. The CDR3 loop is CASSLGQGAAEAFF. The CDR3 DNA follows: TGCGCCAGCAGCTTGGGACAGGGGGCTGCTGAAGCTTTCTTT.

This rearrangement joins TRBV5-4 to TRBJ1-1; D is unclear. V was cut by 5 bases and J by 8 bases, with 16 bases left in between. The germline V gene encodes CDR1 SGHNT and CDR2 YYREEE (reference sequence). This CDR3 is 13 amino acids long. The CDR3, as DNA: TGTGCCAGCAGGTTATCGGAGGCCCAGGAAGCTTTCTTT. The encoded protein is CASRLSEAQEAFF.